These 5 T cell receptor beta chains were sequenced from one sample in a study of blood T cell repertoires in COVID-19. The method was immunoSEQ multiplex PCR; TCRdb's version includes in-frame clones alone and lacks a portion of them. The sample gives 160,000 or so clones, over 70% of which show up once; about 5.8% is in the top ten. The sample was PBMCs or T cells enriched from blood (not recorded which). The receptor set was obtained from a woman aged 40 to 55 with acute COVID-19.

The chain is built from TRBV5-4 and TRBJ1-3, with D possibly matching TRBD1 (6 bases). Trimming cost V 1 base and J 0 bases, with 14 bases left between them. Germline V gene data show CDR1 as SGHNT and CDR2 as YYREEE (reference sequence). This CDR3 spans 17 amino acids. CDR3 loop: CASSLSNRVISGNTIYF. The CDR3 nucleotides read TGTGCCAGCAGCTTGTCGAACAGGGTGATCTCTGGAAACACCATATATTTT.

The V and J genes are TRBV5-4 and TRBJ2-3; 9 nucleotides match TRBD2. The CDR3 is made up of 15 amino acids. Germline V gene sequence: CDR1 SGHNT, CDR2 YYREEE (reference sequence). J gave up 5 bases and V 3 bases, and 7 bases lay outside the gene matches. CDR3 coding DNA: TGTGCCAGCAGCTCGTGGACTAGCGTGAAAGATACGCAGTATTTT. Translating gives CASSSWTSVKDTQYF.

The rearrangement uses TRBV5-1 and TRBJ2-7, with D maybe TRBD1 (5 bases). CDR3 size: 17 residues. The V end lost 0 bases, the J end lost 2 bases, and 18 bases lay between the germline ends. From germline, CDR1 is SGHRS and CDR2 YFSETQ. Here the CDR3 reads CASSLAPTGPTTYEQYF. The CDR3 coding sequence is TGCGCCAGCAGCTTGGCCCCTACAGGCCCCACTACCTACGAGCAGTACTTC.

The V call is TRBV18, the J call TRBJ2-2, with 8 nucleotides matching TRBD2. Germline CDR1 reads KGHSH; CDR2 reads LQKENI. The CDR3 is 18 residues long. J lost 0 bases, V lost 3 bases, and 9 bases had no gene match. DNA for the CDR3: TGTGCCAGCTCACCTTTGGGTGTTAGCGGGGCGAACACCGGGGAGCTGTTTTTT. Translation gives CASSPLGVSGANTGELFF.

The chain links TRBV18 to TRBJ2-5, with 8 nucleotides matching TRBD2. Germline CDR1 reads KGHSH; CDR2 reads LQKENI. The V gene end was trimmed by 0 bases and the J gene end by 5 bases; junction bases not matched to a gene: 5. CDR3 length: 15 amino acids. The CDR3 here is CASSPPSGTRETQYF. CDR3 DNA: TGTGCCAGCTCACCACCTAGCGGGACCCGGGAGACCCAGTACTTC.